The rows below give T cell receptor beta chains drawn from one sample of a study of blood T cell repertoires in COVID-19. Libraries were prepared by immunoSEQ multiplex PCR; TCRdb keeps only in-frame clonotypes and omits some of them. The sample holds about 110,000 clones, 65% to 80% seen once. Sequencing was done on a sample of peripheral blood. The receptors stem from a woman between 70 and 85 years old with acute or convalescent COVID-19. Each CDR3 is given with its conserved first and last residue. For some rows the clone size is stated as once, few or many, or as a class when expanded; others skip it.

cdr3_aa: CASSLVGRGILNTGELFF
clone_size: -
j_call: TRBJ2-2
v_call: TRBV28

cdr3_aa: CASSQVEGYGYTF
clone_size: -
j_call: TRBJ1-2
v_call: TRBV5-8

cdr3_aa: CASSPRDSSNTEAFF
clone_size: many
j_call: TRBJ1-1
v_call: TRBV6-2/TRBV6-3

cdr3_aa: CASSSKRTGEGYGYTF
clone_size: few
j_call: TRBJ1-2
v_call: TRBV28

cdr3_aa: CASSFTVYEQYF
clone_size: -
j_call: TRBJ2-7
v_call: TRBV12-3/TRBV12-4

cdr3_aa: CAISEPSEIQETQYF
clone_size: few
j_call: TRBJ2-5
v_call: TRBV10-3

cdr3_aa: CASADRGEYGYTF
clone_size: few
j_call: TRBJ1-2
v_call: TRBV30

cdr3_aa: CASSPETGTIYGYTF
clone_size: -
j_call: TRBJ1-2
v_call: TRBV7-6

cdr3_aa: CASSEDRDYGYTF
clone_size: -
j_call: TRBJ1-2
v_call: TRBV12-3/TRBV12-4

cdr3_aa: CAWSGRQGTEAFF
clone_size: -
j_call: TRBJ1-1
v_call: TRBV30

cdr3_aa: CASSFGTGDNIQYF
clone_size: -
j_call: TRBJ2-4
v_call: TRBV27

cdr3_aa: CASSYSGRRNNEQFF
clone_size: -
j_call: TRBJ2-1
v_call: TRBV6-5

cdr3_aa: CASSVMGAAHEQFF
clone_size: -
j_call: TRBJ2-1
v_call: TRBV9

cdr3_aa: CAWTRGPLNTEAFF
clone_size: -
j_call: TRBJ1-1
v_call: TRBV30

cdr3_aa: CATLRGNLSGELFF
clone_size: -
j_call: TRBJ2-2
v_call: TRBV21-1

cdr3_aa: CASREYTNNEKLFF
clone_size: -
j_call: TRBJ1-4
v_call: TRBV2

cdr3_aa: CASSYGRSLGQEAFF
clone_size: -
j_call: TRBJ1-1
v_call: TRBV6-5

cdr3_aa: CASSFSGGTDTQYF
clone_size: -
j_call: TRBJ2-3
v_call: TRBV10-1

cdr3_aa: CASSLDRGRNTIYF
clone_size: -
j_call: TRBJ1-3
v_call: TRBV6-5

cdr3_aa: CASSRTENTEAFF
clone_size: few
j_call: TRBJ1-1
v_call: TRBV9

cdr3_aa: CASSGTARGTDTQYF
clone_size: few
j_call: TRBJ2-3
v_call: TRBV2

cdr3_aa: CASRVAGDIRYEQYF
clone_size: -
j_call: TRBJ2-7
v_call: TRBV27

cdr3_aa: CASSLTGSYGYTF
clone_size: few
j_call: TRBJ1-2
v_call: TRBV7-9

cdr3_aa: CACLSGWVGRGWEQYF
clone_size: -
j_call: TRBJ2-7
v_call: TRBV5-1

cdr3_aa: CASSRGQALEQYF
clone_size: -
j_call: TRBJ2-7
v_call: TRBV10-2

cdr3_aa: CASSTYRDRLSNYGYTF
clone_size: -
j_call: TRBJ1-2
v_call: TRBV19

cdr3_aa: CARSLRTSTDTQYF
clone_size: -
j_call: TRBJ2-3
v_call: TRBV5-3

cdr3_aa: CASSSLGRGRGNEQFF
clone_size: -
j_call: TRBJ2-1
v_call: TRBV5-4

cdr3_aa: CASSPFFRGTGELFF
clone_size: -
j_call: TRBJ2-2
v_call: TRBV18

cdr3_aa: CAWSATRTHRQLEAFF
clone_size: -
j_call: TRBJ1-1
v_call: TRBV30

cdr3_aa: CASSLAPGSGGYGYTF
clone_size: -
j_call: TRBJ1-2
v_call: TRBV5-4

cdr3_aa: CASSFGQGGNQPQHF
clone_size: -
j_call: TRBJ1-5
v_call: TRBV4-1